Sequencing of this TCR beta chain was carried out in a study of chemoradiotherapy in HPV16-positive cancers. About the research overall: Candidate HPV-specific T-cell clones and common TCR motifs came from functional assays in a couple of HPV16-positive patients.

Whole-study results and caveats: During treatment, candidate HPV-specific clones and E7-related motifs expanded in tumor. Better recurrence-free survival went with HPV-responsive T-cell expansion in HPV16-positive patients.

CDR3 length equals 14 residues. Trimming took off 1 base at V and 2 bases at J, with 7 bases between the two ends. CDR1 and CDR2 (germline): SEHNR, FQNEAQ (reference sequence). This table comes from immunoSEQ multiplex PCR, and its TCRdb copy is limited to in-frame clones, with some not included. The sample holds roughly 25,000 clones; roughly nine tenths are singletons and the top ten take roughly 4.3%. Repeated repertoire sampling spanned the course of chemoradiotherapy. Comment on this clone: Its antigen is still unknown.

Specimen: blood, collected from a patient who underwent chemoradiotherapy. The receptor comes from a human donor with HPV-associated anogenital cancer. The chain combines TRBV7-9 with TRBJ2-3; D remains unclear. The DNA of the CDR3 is TGTGCCAGCAGCTTAGACGGGTTCACAGATACGCAGTATTTT. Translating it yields CASSLDGFTDTQYF.